The T cell receptor beta chain described here comes from a study of T cells in Graves' hyperthyroidism and ophthalmopathy. Study context: Initial diagnosis, before any treatment, was when peripheral blood was collected. The study's findings and limits: Most thyroid clonotypes expanded above 0.001 appeared in blood too.

An absence of ophthalmopathy progression within 18 months meant stable Graves' hyperthyroidism. Germline V gives CDR1 MNHEY, CDR2 SMNVEV (reference sequence). There are 11 residues in the CDR3. V lost 6 bases to trimming and J lost 7 bases, with 9 bases between them. This clonotype was observed many times. What it recognizes is unknown. Template material for amplifying TCR beta CDR3 regions consisted of RNA transcripts. Initially, a first-round RT-PCR of the TCR CDR3 employed the HTBI primer set. TCRdb used MiXCR to reprocess the multiplex PCR reads, holding one entry per CDR3 protein. Of 450,000 to 600,000 distinct CDR3 sequences in the sample, about 15% were seen once.

This rearrangement joins TRBV27 to TRBJ1-2; D gene unclear. The TCR sequence derives from a woman in her thirties or forties with Graves' hyperthyroidism. The source material was blood. The CDR3: CASRKGSGYTF. For the CDR3, the DNA is TGTGCCAGCAGGAAAGGGTCTGGCTACACCTTC.